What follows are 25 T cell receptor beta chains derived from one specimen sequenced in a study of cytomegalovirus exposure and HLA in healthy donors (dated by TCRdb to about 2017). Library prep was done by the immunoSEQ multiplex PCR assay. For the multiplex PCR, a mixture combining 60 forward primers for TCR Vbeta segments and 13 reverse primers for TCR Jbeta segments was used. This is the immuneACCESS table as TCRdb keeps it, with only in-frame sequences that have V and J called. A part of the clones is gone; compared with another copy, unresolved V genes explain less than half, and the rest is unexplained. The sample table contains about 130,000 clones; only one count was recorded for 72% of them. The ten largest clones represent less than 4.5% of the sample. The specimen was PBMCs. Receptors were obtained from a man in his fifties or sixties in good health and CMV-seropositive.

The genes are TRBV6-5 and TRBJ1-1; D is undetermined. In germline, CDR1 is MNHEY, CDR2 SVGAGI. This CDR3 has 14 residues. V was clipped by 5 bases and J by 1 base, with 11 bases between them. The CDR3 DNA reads TGTGCCAGCAGTCAACGGGGAGGGAACACTGAAGCTTTCTTT. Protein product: CASSQRGGNTEAFF.

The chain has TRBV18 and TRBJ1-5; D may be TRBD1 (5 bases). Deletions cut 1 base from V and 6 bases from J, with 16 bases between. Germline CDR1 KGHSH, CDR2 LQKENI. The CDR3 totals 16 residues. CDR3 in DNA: TGTGCCAGCTCACCACAGGCCCTCCGGGGGACTCAGCCCCAGCATTTT. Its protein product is CASSPQALRGTQPQHF.

The CDR3 sequence: CASSLASGTDTQYF. The DNA of the CDR3 is TGTGCCAGCAGCTTGGCTAGCGGCACAGATACGCAGTATTTT. The rearrangement links TRBV5-6 to TRBJ2-3, with D maybe TRBD2 (6 bases). V was shortened by 0 bases and J by 1 base, with 6 bases between the two germline ends. The CDR3 length is 14 residues. Germline V gene lookup returns CDR1 SGHDT and CDR2 YYEEEE.

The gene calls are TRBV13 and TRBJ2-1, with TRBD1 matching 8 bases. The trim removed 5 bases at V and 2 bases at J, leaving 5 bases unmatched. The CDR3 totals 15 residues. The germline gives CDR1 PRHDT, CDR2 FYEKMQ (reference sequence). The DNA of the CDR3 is TGTGCCAGCAGCGTACAGGGGGGAGCCTACAATGAGCAGTTCTTC. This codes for CASSVQGGAYNEQFF. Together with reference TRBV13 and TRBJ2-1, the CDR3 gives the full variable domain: AAGVIQSPRHLIKEKRETATLKCYPIPRHDTVYWYQQGPGQDPQFLISFYEKMQSDKGSIPDRFSAQQFSDYHSELNMSSLELGDSALYFCASSVQGGAYNEQFFGPGTRLTVL.

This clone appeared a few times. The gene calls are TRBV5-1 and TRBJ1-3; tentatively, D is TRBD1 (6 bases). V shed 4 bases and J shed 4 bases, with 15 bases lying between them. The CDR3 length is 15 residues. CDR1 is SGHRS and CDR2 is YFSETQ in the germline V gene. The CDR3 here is CASSVTGQAGNTIYF. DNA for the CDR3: TGCGCCAGCAGCGTAACAGGGCAGGCCGGAAACACCATATATTTT.

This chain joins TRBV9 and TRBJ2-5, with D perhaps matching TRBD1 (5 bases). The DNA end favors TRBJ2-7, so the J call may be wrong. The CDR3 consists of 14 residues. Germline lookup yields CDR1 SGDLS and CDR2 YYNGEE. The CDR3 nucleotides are TGTGCCAGCAGCGTAGACCAGGGCCAGTCCGAGCAGTACTTC. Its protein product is CASSVDQGQSEQYF.

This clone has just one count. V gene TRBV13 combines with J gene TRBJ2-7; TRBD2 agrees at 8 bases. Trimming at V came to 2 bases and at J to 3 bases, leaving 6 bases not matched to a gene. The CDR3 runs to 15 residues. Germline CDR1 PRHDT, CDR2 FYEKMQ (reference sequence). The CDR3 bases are TGTGCCAGCAGCTTAAAGGGGAGCGGGGGCTACGAGCAGTACTTC. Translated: CASSLKGSGGYEQYF.

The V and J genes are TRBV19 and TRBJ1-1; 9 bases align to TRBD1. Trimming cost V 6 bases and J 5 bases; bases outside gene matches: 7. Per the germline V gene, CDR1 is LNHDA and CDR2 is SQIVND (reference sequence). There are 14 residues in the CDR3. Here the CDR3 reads CASRGGTGRTEAFF. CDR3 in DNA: TGTGCCAGTAGGGGGGGGACAGGGAGGACTGAAGCTTTCTTT.

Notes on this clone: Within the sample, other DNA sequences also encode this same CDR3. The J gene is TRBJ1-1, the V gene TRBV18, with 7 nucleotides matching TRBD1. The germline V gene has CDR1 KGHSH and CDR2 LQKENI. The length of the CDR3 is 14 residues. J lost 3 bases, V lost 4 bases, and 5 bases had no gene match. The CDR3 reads CASSRDTGDTEAFF. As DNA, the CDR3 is TGTGCCAGCTCACGTGATACAGGGGACACTGAAGCTTTCTTT.

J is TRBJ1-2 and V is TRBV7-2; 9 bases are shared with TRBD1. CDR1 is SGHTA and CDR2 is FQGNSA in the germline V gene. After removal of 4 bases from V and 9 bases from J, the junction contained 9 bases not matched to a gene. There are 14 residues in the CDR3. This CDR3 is CASSSLGTGTRYTF. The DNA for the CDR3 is TGTGCCAGCAGCTCTCTAGGGACAGGGACCCGCTACACCTTC. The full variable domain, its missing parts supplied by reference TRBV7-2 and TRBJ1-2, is GAGVSQSPSNKVTEKGKDVELRCDPISGHTALYWYRQSLGQGLEFLIYFQGNSAPDKSGLPSDRFSAERTGGSVSTLTIQRTQQEDSAVYLCASSSLGTGTRYTFGSGTRLTVV.

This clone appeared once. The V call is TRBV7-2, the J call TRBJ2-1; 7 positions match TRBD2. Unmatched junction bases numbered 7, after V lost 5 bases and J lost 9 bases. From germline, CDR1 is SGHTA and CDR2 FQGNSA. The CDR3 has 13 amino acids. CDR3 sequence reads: CASSAGGSGEQFF. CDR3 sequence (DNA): TGTGCCAGCAGCGCCGGCGGGAGTGGTGAGCAGTTCTTC.

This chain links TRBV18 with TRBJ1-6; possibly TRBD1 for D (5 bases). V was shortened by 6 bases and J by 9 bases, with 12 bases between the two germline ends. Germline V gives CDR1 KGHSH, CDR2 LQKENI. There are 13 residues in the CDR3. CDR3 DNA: TGTGCCAGCTCCAAGGGGCATTCTTCACCCCTCCACTTT. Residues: CASSKGHSSPLHF.

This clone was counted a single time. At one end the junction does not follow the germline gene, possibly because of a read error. The CDR3: CASSPGRGETQYF. DNA of the CDR3: TGTGCTAGCAGCCCTGGGCGGGGAGAGACCCAGTACTTC. The genes are TRBV7-7 and TRBJ2-5, with D tentatively TRBD2 (6 bases). CDR3 size: 13 residues. Per the germline V gene, CDR1 is SSHAT and CDR2 is FNYEAQ (reference sequence).

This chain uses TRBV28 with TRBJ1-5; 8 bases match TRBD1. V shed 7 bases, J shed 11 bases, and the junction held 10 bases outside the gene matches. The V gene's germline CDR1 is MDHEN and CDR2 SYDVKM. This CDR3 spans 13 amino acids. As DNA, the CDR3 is TGTGCCAGCACCGGACAGGGAAGTTTGGCCCAGCATTTT. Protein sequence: CASTGQGSLAQHF.

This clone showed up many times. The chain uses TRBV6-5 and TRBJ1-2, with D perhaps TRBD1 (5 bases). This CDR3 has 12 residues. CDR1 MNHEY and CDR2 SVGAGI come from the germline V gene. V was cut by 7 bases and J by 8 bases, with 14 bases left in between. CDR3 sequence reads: CASTGRQGGYTF. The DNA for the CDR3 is TGTGCCAGCACAGGGAGGCAAGGGGGCTACACCTTC.

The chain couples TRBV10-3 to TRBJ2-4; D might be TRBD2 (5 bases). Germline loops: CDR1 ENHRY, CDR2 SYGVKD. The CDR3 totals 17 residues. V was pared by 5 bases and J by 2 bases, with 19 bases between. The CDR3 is CAISRDGLALTKNIQYF. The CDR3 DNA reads TGTGCCATCAGTCGCGACGGGCTAGCTTTAACCAAAAACATTCAGTACTTC.

The DNA for the CDR3 is TGCAGCGTTTTATTTAACGCCGCGAGCAATCAGCCCCAGCATTTT. As protein: CSVLFNAASNQPQHF. V gene TRBV29-1 combines with J gene TRBJ1-5, with D unclear. The CDR3 is made up of 15 amino acids. Germline values: CDR1 SQVTM, CDR2 ANQGSEA. V shed 5 bases and J shed 1 base, with 15 bases lying between them.

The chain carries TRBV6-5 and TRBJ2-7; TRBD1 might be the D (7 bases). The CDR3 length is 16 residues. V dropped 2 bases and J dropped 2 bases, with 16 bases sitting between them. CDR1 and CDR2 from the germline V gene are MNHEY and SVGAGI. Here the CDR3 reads CASSYLTTGRPYEQYF. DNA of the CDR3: TGTGCCAGCAGTTACCTGACGACAGGGAGGCCCTACGAGCAGTACTTC.

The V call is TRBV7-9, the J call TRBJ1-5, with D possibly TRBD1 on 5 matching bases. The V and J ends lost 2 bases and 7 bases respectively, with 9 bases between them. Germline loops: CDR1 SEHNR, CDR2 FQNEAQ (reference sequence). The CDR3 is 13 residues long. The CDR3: CASSLRGEQPQHF. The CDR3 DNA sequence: TGTGCCAGCAGCTTACGGGGGGAGCAGCCCCAGCATTTT.

The CDR3 sequence is CASSPPPDRGNYGYTF. The CDR3 DNA sequence: TGTGCCAGCAGCCCGCCACCAGACAGGGGTAACTATGGCTACACCTTC. The chain has TRBV7-2 and TRBJ1-2; TRBD1 agrees at 8 bases. This CDR3 contains 16 residues. The V gene end was trimmed by 5 bases and the J gene end by 1 base; junction bases not matched to a gene: 9. Germline V lookup: CDR1 SGHTA, CDR2 FQGNSA. Full variable domain (remainder filled in from reference TRBV7-2 and TRBJ1-2): GAGVSQSPSNKVTEKGKDVELRCDPISGHTALYWYRQSLGQGLEFLIYFQGNSAPDKSGLPSDRFSAERTGGSVSTLTIQRTQQEDSAVYLCASSPPPDRGNYGYTFGSGTRLTVV.

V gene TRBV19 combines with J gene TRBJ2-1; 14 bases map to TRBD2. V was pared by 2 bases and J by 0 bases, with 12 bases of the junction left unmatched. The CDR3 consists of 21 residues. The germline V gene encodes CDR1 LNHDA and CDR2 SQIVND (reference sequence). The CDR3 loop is CASSINLRTSGGLSSYNEQFF. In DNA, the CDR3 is TGTGCCAGTAGTATAAACCTACGGACTAGCGGGGGGCTTAGCTCCTACAATGAGCAGTTCTTC.

DNA of the CDR3: TGTGCCAGCAGCTTAGGGGGGTCTGGCGGGAGACGGATCGGTGAGCAGTTCTTC. The encoded protein is CASSLGGSGGRRIGEQFF. The rearrangement links TRBV7-3 to TRBJ2-1; 7 bases line up with TRBD2. CDR3 length: 18 amino acids. The V gene's germline CDR1 is SGHTA and CDR2 FQGTGA. The V gene end was trimmed by 2 bases and the J gene end by 9 bases; junction bases not matched to a gene: 19.

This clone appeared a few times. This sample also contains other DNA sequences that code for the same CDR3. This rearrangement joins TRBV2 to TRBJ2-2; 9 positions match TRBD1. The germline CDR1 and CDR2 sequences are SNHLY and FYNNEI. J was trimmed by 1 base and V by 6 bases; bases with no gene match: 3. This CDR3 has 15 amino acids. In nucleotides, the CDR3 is TGTGCCAGCAGCCGACAGGGGGGGAACACCGGGGAGCTGTTTTTT. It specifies CASSRQGGNTGELFF.

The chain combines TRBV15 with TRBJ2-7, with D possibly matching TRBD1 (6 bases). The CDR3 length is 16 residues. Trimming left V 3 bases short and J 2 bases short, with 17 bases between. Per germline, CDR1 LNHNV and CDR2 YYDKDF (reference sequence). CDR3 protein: CATSSSQGAHPYEQYF. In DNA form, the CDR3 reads TGTGCCACCAGCAGCTCACAGGGCGCACACCCCTACGAGCAGTACTTC.

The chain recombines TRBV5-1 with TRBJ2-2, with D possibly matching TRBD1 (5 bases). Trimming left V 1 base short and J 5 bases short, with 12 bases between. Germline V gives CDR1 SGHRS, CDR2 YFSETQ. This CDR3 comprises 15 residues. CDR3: CASSLSQAETGELFF. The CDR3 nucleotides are TGCGCCAGCAGCTTGTCACAGGCCGAAACCGGGGAGCTGTTTTTT.